This T cell receptor (beta chain) stems from a study of blood T cell repertoires in COVID-19. Study-wide context: T cells, B-cell-depleted T cells, or PBMCs provided the cDNA or gDNA that served as material.

Profiled with immunoSEQ multiplex PCR; TCRdb holds only in-frame clones, not every one. The data show some 330,000 clones, around 89% seen once. The source of this sequence is a woman aged 50 to 65 with active or convalescent COVID-19. The specimen was peripheral blood.

For the CDR3, the DNA is TGTGCCAGCAGCTTAGAAACAGGTCTTGAAGCTTTCTTT. Residues: CASSLETGLEAFF. V and J are TRBV11-3 and TRBJ1-1, with D possibly being TRBD1 (5 bases). V lost 0 bases and J 7 bases, leaving 9 bases between the germline ends. The germline V gene encodes CDR1 SGHNT and CDR2 YENEEA. The CDR3 extends over 13 amino acids. The full variable domain, with the rest looked up from reference TRBV11-3 and TRBJ1-1, is EAGVVQSPRYKIIEKKQPVAFWCNPISGHNTLYWYLQNLGQGPELLIRYENEEAVDDSQLPKDRFSAERLKGVDSTLKIQPAELGDSAVYLCASSLETGLEAFFGQGTRLTVV.